The clone carrying this T cell receptor beta chain was picked up a small number of times. Reverse transcription of extracted RNA yielded cDNA, which provided the sequencing template. Measured with immunoSEQ multiplex PCR; TCRdb has only the in-frame clones, and not every one. Among approximately 140,000 clones listed, 82% were seen once. This entry belongs to a study of CD8+ T cells in alopecia areata. The treatment denotes: oral pan-JAK inhibitor, 5-10 mg twice daily. This CDR3 has 15 residues. Germline CDR1 SGHAT, CDR2 FQNNGV. V lost 1 base, J lost 5 bases, and 5 bases stayed unmatched. The sample consisted of CD8+ T cells sorted from blood, taken at week 4, from a patient treated with tofacitinib. This TCR derives from a human donor with alopecia areata. V is TRBV11-2 and J is TRBJ2-1, with 7 nucleotides matching TRBD2. The chain's CDR3 is CASSLGLAVNNEQFF. CDR3 nucleotides: TGTGCCAGCAGCTTAGGACTAGCTGTAAACAATGAGCAGTTCTTC. Combining the CDR3 with reference TRBV11-2 and TRBJ2-1 gives the whole variable domain EAGVAQSPRYKIIEKRQSVAFWCNPISGHATLYWYQQILGQGPKLLIQFQNNGVVDDSQLPKDRFSAERLKGVDSTLKIQPAKLEDSAVYLCASSLGLAVNNEQFFGPGTRLTVL.